The clone carrying this T cell receptor beta chain was seen more than once but under ten times. Its antigen is currently unknown. The limits of the CDR3 on the DNA are not certain, so only TCRdb's listed CDR3 is given. The whole isolated RNA underwent reverse transcription, so sequencing captured expressed TCRB transcripts. Libraries were prepared by immunoSEQ multiplex PCR; TCRdb keeps only in-frame clonotypes and omits some of them. The data contain roughly 310,000 clones, 9.5% to 11% of them singletons. This sample was taken from a study of beta chain features in type 1 diabetes. Study-level results: Moderate but significant shortening of TCRB CDR3s was recorded in all four CD4+ subsets from Type 1 diabetes patients.

The CDR3 has 13 residues if both end residues are counted. CDR1 is SGHDT, CDR2 YYEEEE, per germline. This receptor was obtained from a young woman in good health. Sequencing was done on a sample of naive CD4+ T cells from blood. The chain has TRBV5-6 and TRBJ2-5; the table's D call, TRBD2, has no DNA check behind it. The CDR3 here is CASSFGSGETQYF.